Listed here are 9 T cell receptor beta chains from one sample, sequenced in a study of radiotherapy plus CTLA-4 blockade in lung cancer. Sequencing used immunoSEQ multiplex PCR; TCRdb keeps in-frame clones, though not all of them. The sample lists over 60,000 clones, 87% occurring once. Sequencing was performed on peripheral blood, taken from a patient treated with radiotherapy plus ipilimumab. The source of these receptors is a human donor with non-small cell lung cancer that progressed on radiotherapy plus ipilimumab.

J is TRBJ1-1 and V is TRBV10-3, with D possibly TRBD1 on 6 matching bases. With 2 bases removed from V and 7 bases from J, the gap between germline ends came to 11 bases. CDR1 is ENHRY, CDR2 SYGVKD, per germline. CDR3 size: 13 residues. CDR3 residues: CAISEGGGSEAFF. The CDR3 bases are TGTGCCATCAGTGAGGGGGGGGGCAGTGAAGCTTTCTTT.

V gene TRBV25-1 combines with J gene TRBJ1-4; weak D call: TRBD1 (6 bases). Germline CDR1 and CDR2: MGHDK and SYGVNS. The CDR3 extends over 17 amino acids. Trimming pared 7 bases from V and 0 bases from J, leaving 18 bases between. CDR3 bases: TGTGCCAGCATTGTGGGGCGGGGGCCAGCAACTAATGAAAAACTGTTTTTT. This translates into CASIVGRGPATNEKLFF.

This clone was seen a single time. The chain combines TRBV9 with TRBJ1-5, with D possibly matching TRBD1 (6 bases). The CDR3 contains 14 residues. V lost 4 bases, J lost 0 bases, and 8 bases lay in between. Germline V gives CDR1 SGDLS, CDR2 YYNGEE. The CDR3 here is CASSPGDSNQPQHF. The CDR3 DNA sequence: TGTGCCAGCAGCCCAGGGGATAGCAATCAGCCCCAGCATTTT.

In DNA, the CDR3 is TGTGCCAGCACAGAGGGGGGGAGGACTGAAGCTTTCTTT. Amino acid sequence: CASTEGGRTEAFF. The chain combines TRBV6-4 with TRBJ1-1, with a tentative D call TRBD1 (6 bases). Trimming pared 7 bases from V and 5 bases from J, leaving 14 bases between. This CDR3 spans 13 amino acids. Looked up from germline, CDR1 is MRHNA and CDR2 is SNTAGT.

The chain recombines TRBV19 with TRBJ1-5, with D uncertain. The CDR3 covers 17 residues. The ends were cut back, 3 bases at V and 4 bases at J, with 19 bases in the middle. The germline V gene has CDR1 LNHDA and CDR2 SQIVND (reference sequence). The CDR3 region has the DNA TGTGCCAGTAGTATGGGAGGCGCGGCATATAATAATCAGCCCCAGCATTTT. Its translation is CASSMGGAAYNNQPQHF. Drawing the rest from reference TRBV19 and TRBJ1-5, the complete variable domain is DGGITQSPKYLFRKEGQNVTLSCEQNLNHDAMYWYRQDPGQGLRLIYYSQIVNDFQKGDIAEGYSVSREKKESFPLTVTSAQKNPTAFYLCASSMGGAAYNNQPQHFGDGTRLSIL.

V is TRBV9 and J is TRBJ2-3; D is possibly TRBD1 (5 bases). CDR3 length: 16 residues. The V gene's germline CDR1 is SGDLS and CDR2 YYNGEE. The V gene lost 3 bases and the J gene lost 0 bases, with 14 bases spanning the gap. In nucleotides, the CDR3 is TGTGCCAGCAGCGCCCCTCAGGGAATAAGCACAGATACGCAGTATTTT. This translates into CASSAPQGISTDTQYF.

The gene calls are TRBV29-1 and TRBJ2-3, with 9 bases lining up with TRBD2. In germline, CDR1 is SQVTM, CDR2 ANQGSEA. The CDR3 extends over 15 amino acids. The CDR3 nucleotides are TGCAACCTACCGGGACTAGCCCGACTCACAGATACGCAGTATTTT. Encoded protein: CNLPGLARLTDTQYF.

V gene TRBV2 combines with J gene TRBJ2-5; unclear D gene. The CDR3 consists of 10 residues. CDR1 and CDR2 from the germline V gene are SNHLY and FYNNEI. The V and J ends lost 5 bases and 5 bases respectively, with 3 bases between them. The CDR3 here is CASSSETQYF. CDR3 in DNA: TGTGCCAGCAGTTCGGAGACCCAGTACTTC.

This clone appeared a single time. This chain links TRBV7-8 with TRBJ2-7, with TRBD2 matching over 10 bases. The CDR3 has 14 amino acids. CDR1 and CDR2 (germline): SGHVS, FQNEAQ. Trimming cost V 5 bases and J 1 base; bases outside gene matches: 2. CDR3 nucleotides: TGTGCCAGCAGCGGTAGCGGGAGGTCCTACGAGCAGTACTTC. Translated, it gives CASSGSGRSYEQYF. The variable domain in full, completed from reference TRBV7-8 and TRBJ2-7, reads GAGVSQSPRYKVAKRGQDVALRCDPISGHVSLFWYQQALGQGPEFLTYFQNEAQLDKSGLPSDRFFAERPEGSVSTLKIQRTQQEDSAVYLCASSGSGRSYEQYFGPGTRLTVT.